Sequencing of this T cell receptor (beta chain) was carried out in a study of cytomegalovirus exposure and HLA in healthy donors. The PCR made use of 60 Vbeta and 13 Jbeta primers. Some clones are missing from TCRdb's copy, which holds only in-frame ones; the method was immunoSEQ multiplex PCR. The repertoire includes about 99,000 clones, approximately 66% of them detected once, and under 3.5% sits in the top ten. With 3 bases clipped from V and 8 bases from J, the junction kept 4 bases outside the gene matches. From germline, CDR1 is SGHVS and CDR2 FNYEAQ. The CDR3 sequence is 13 residues long. This clone was found a few times. The antigen is undetermined. Overall study findings and caveats: A later analysis associated approximately 17,000 TCR beta sequences with HLA alleles at a 0.05 false discovery rate. In a later analysis, V- and J-gene trimming of beta chains associated with a DCLRE1C missense variant, replicated independently. The productive fraction for most TCR beta V segments was about 87% or about 30% in an earlier analysis.

Sequencing was done on a sample of PBMCs. This receptor was taken from a woman in her 50s in good health and CMV-seronegative. This chain connects TRBV7-6 to TRBJ2-1; 7 nucleotides match TRBD1. The CDR3: CASSFRGGDEQFF. The CDR3 coding sequence is TGTGCCAGCAGCTTTAGAGGGGGCGATGAGCAGTTCTTC.